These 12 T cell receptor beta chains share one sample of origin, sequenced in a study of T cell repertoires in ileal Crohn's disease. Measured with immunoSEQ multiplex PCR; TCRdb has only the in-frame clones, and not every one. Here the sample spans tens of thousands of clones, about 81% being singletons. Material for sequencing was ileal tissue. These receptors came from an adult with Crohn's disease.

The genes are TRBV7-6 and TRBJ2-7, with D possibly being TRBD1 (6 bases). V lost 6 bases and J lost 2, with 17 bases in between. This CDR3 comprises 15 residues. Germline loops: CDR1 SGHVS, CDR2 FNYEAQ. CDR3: CASSPAPQGAYEQYF. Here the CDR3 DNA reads TGTGCCAGCAGTCCCGCACCACAGGGCGCCTACGAGCAGTACTTC.

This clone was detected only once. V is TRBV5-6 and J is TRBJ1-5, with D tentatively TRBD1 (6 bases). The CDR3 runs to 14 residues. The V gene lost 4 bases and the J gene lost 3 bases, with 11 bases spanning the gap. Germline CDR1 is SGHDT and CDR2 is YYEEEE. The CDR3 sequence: CASSRGQLNQPQHF. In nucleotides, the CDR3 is TGTGCCAGCAGCCGAGGACAGCTCAATCAGCCCCAGCATTTT.

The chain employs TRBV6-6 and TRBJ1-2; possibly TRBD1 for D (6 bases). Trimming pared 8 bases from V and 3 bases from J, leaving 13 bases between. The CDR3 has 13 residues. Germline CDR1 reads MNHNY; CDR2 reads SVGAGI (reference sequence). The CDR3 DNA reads TGTGCCAGCCAGAAAGGGGGAGACTATGGCTACACCTTC. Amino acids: CASQKGGDYGYTF.

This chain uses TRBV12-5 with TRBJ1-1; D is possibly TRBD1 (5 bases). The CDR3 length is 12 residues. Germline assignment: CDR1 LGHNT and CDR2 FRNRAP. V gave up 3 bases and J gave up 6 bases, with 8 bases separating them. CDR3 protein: CASGFGGSEAFF. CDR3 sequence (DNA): TGTGCTAGTGGTTTCGGGGGTTCTGAAGCTTTCTTT.

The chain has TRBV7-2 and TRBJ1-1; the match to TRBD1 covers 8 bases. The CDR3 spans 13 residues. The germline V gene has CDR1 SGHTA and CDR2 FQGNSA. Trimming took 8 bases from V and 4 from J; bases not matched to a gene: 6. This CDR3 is CASLTGDGTEAFF. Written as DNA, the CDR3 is TGTGCCAGCCTGACAGGGGACGGCACTGAAGCTTTCTTT.

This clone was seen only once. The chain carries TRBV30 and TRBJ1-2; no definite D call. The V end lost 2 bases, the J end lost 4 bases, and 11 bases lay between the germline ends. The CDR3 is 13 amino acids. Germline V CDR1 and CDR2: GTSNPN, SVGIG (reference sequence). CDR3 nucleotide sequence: TGTGCCTGGAGTCCGGGGATGGGCTATGGCTACACCTTC. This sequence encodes CAWSPGMGYGYTF. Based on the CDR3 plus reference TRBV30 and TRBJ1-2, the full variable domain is SQTIHQWPATLVQPVGSPLSLECTVEGTSNPNLYWYRQAAGRGLQLLFYSVGIGQISSEVPQNLSASRPQDRQFILSSKKLLLSDSGFYLCAWSPGMGYGYTFGSGTRLTVV.

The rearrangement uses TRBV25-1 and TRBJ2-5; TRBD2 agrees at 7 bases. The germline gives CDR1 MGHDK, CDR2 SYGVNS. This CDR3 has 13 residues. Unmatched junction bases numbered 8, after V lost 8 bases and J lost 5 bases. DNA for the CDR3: TGTGCCAGCTTACGGAGCGGGGTGGAGACCCAGTACTTC. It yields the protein CASLRSGVETQYF.

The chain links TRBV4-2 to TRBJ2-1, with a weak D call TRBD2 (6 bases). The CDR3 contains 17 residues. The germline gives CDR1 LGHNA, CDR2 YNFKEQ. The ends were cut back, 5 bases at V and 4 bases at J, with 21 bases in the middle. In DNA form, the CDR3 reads TGTGCCAGCAGCATCGGGGCGGGACTTGGGCCTTACAATGAGCAGTTCTTC. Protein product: CASSIGAGLGPYNEQFF.

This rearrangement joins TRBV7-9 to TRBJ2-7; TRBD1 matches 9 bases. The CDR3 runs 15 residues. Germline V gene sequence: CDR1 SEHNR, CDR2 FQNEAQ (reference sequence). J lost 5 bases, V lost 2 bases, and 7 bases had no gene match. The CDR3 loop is CASSLYGTGTHEQYF. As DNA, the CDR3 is TGTGCCAGCAGCTTATACGGGACAGGGACCCACGAGCAGTACTTC.

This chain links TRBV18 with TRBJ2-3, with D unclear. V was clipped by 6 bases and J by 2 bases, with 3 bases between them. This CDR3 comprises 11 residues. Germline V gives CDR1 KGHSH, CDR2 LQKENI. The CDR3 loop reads CASSHTDTQYF. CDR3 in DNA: TGTGCCAGCTCTCACACAGATACGCAGTATTTT.

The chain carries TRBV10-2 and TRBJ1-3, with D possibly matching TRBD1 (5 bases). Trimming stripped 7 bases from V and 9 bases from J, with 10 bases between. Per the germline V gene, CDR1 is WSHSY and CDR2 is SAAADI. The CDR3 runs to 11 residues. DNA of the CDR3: TGCGCCAGCAATGGGGGGGGCACCATATATTTT. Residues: CASNGGGTIYF.

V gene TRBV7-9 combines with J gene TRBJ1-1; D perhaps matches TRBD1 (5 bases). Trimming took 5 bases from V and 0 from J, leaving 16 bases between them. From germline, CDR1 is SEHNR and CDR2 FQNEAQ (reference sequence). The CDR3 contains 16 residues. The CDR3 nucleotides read TGTGCCAGCAGCCCGCCTCACCAGGGATTGAACACTGAAGCTTTCTTT. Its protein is CASSPPHQGLNTEAFF.